Listed below are T cell receptor beta chains from one sample, sequenced in a study of cytomegalovirus exposure and HLA in healthy donors. Sequencing was performed with immunoSEQ multiplex PCR; in TCRdb, only in-frame clones are kept and a portion is missing. The sample records about 62,000 clones, approximately 75% being singletons. Material: PBMCs. All receptors come from a woman younger than 45 in good health and CMV-seronegative. CDR3s include the opening cysteine and the closing phenylalanine or tryptophan. D genes are given only for firm matches. Only part of the rows carry a size: once, few, many, or a class if the clone is expanded.

clone size: -; V gene: TRBV7-9; D gene: -; J gene: TRBJ2-1; CDR3 protein: CASSLNIIPSYNEQFF; CDR3 DNA: TGTGCCAGCAGTTTAAATATAATTCCCTCCTACAATGAGCAGTTCTTC
clone size: -; V gene: TRBV15; D gene: TRBD1; J gene: TRBJ2-1; CDR3 protein: CATSRTGTANEQFF; CDR3 DNA: TGTGCCACCAGCAGAACCGGGACAGCCAATGAGCAGTTCTTC
clone size: once; V gene: TRBV4-1; D gene: -; J gene: TRBJ2-1; CDR3 protein: CASSHGHDYNEQFF; CDR3 DNA: TGCGCCAGCAGCCACGGACACGACTACAATGAGCAGTTCTTC
clone size: -; V gene: TRBV27; D gene: TRBD2; J gene: TRBJ2-1; CDR3 protein: CASKSPLKASGSPGIDEQFF; CDR3 DNA: TGTGCCAGCAAATCGCCCTTAAAGGCTAGCGGGTCCCCAGGGATTGATGAGCAGTTCTTC
clone size: few; V gene: TRBV5-1; D gene: TRBD2; J gene: TRBJ2-1; CDR3 protein: CASSLVMGLAGGVQFF; CDR3 DNA: TGCGCCAGCAGCTTGGTTATGGGTCTAGCGGGAGGTGTACAGTTCTTC
clone size: few; V gene: TRBV5-1; D gene: TRBD2; J gene: TRBJ2-1; CDR3 protein: CASSLGLAGYSYNEQFF; CDR3 DNA: TGCGCCAGCAGCCTCGGACTAGCGGGTTATTCCTACAATGAGCAGTTCTTC
clone size: -; V gene: TRBV7-3; D gene: TRBD2; J gene: TRBJ2-3; CDR3 protein: CASSLVAGGLTDTQYF; CDR3 DNA: TGTGCCAGCAGCTTGGTAGCGGGAGGGCTAACAGATACGCAGTATTTT
clone size: -; V gene: TRBV19; D gene: TRBD1; J gene: TRBJ2-7; CDR3 protein: CASSIRDRAPYEQYF; CDR3 DNA: TGTGCCAGTAGTATCCGGGACAGGGCTCCCTACGAGCAGTACTTC
clone size: few; V gene: TRBV4-1; D gene: -; J gene: TRBJ1-1; CDR3 protein: CASSLQGGTEAFF; CDR3 DNA: TGCGCCAGCAGCCTCCAGGGAGGAACTGAAGCTTTCTTT
clone size: few; V gene: TRBV5-1; D gene: TRBD1; J gene: TRBJ1-6; CDR3 protein: CASMETGGDSPLHF; CDR3 DNA: TGCGCCAGCATGGAGACAGGGGGCGATTCACCCCTCCACTTT
clone size: -; V gene: TRBV27; D gene: TRBD2; J gene: TRBJ2-1; CDR3 protein: CASVYPRGGEQFF; CDR3 DNA: TGTGCCAGCGTATACCCCCGGGGGGGCGAGCAGTTCTTC
clone size: -; V gene: TRBV10-3; D gene: -; J gene: TRBJ2-7; CDR3 protein: CAIRGLGLPPYEQYF; CDR3 DNA: TGTGCCATCAGGGGACTGGGATTACCCCCCTACGAGCAGTACTTC
clone size: once; V gene: TRBV5-8; D gene: -; J gene: TRBJ1-4; CDR3 protein: CASSLQDNEKLFF; CDR3 DNA: TGTGCCAGCAGCTTGCAGGATAACGAAAAACTGTTTTTT
clone size: -; V gene: TRBV18; D gene: -; J gene: TRBJ2-2; CDR3 protein: CASSRGTLDTGELFF; CDR3 DNA: TGTGCCAGCTCAAGAGGGACACTCGATACCGGGGAGCTGTTTTTT
clone size: -; V gene: TRBV19; D gene: TRBD2; J gene: TRBJ2-1; CDR3 protein: CASSSGGTWIEQFF; CDR3 DNA: TGTGCCAGTAGTTCGGGAGGGACTTGGATTGAGCAGTTCTTC
clone size: few; V gene: TRBV21-1; D gene: -; J gene: TRBJ2-1; CDR3 protein: CASSKPSADEQFF; CDR3 DNA: TGTGCCAGCAGCAAACCTAGCGCCGATGAGCAGTTCTTC
clone size: -; V gene: TRBV6-1; D gene: TRBD1; J gene: TRBJ1-1; CDR3 protein: CASTWDRGSRTEAFF; CDR3 DNA: TGTGCCAGCACCTGGGACAGGGGGTCCCGCACTGAAGCTTTCTTT
clone size: once; V gene: TRBV5-1; D gene: -; J gene: TRBJ2-5; CDR3 protein: CASSFSSGRGQETQYF; CDR3 DNA: TGCGCCAGCAGCTTTTCGAGTGGGAGAGGCCAAGAGACCCAGTACTTC
clone size: -; V gene: TRBV27; D gene: TRBD1; J gene: TRBJ2-5; CDR3 protein: CASSDGTGGVETQYF; CDR3 DNA: TGTGCCAGCAGTGACGGGACAGGGGGGGTGGAGACCCAGTACTTC
clone size: -; V gene: TRBV5-6; D gene: -; J gene: TRBJ2-1; CDR3 protein: CASSPGLGEQFF; CDR3 DNA: TGTGCCAGCAGCCCGGGATTGGGGGAGCAGTTCTTC
clone size: -; V gene: TRBV9; D gene: -; J gene: TRBJ2-3; CDR3 protein: CASSVKSGVTDTQYF; CDR3 DNA: TGCGCCAGCAGCGTAAAGTCGGGGGTCACAGATACGCAGTATTTT
clone size: -; V gene: TRBV10-3; D gene: -; J gene: TRBJ1-5; CDR3 protein: CAISEGQGLRSNQPQHF; CDR3 DNA: TGTGCCATCAGTGAGGGGCAGGGGTTGCGAAGCAATCAGCCCCAGCATTTT
clone size: -; V gene: TRBV7-9; D gene: TRBD1; J gene: TRBJ1-2; CDR3 protein: CASSEQGGSYGYTF; CDR3 DNA: TGTGCCAGCAGCGAGCAGGGGGGCAGCTATGGCTACACCTTC
clone size: -; V gene: TRBV19; D gene: TRBD2; J gene: TRBJ2-1; CDR3 protein: CASSILGGGQFF; CDR3 DNA: TGTGCCAGTAGTATTCTCGGGGGGGGGCAGTTCTTC
clone size: once; V gene: TRBV30; D gene: -; J gene: TRBJ1-3; CDR3 protein: CAWSARGNWNTIYF; CDR3 DNA: TGTGCCTGGAGCGCCAGGGGAAACTGGAACACCATATATTTT
clone size: few; V gene: TRBV9; D gene: -; J gene: TRBJ2-3; CDR3 protein: CASSVDPPPLGGGRDTQYF; CDR3 DNA: TGTGCCAGCAGCGTAGATCCCCCCCCTCTAGGAGGAGGTCGGGATACGCAGTATTTT
clone size: -; V gene: TRBV6-5; D gene: -; J gene: TRBJ1-1; CDR3 protein: CASGRGFEAFF; CDR3 DNA: TGTGCCAGCGGGCGGGGATTTGAAGCTTTCTTT
clone size: few; V gene: TRBV7-3; D gene: TRBD1; J gene: TRBJ1-2; CDR3 protein: CASSLGQGAGEGYTF; CDR3 DNA: TGTGCCAGCAGCTTAGGGCAGGGGGCCGGAGAAGGCTACACCTTC
clone size: few; V gene: TRBV7-9; D gene: -; J gene: TRBJ2-7; CDR3 protein: CASSPDRSAYEQYF; CDR3 DNA: TGTGCCAGCAGCCCTGACAGGTCCGCCTACGAGCAGTACTTC
clone size: -; V gene: TRBV5-5; D gene: TRBD2; J gene: TRBJ2-1; CDR3 protein: CASSLVPSGRALNEQFF; CDR3 DNA: TGTGCCAGCAGCTTGGTACCAAGCGGGAGGGCCCTTAATGAGCAGTTCTTC
clone size: once; V gene: TRBV19; D gene: TRBD2; J gene: TRBJ2-1; CDR3 protein: CASSIDLLAGANNEQFF; CDR3 DNA: TGTGCCAGTAGTATAGATCTACTAGCGGGAGCGAACAATGAGCAGTTCTTC
clone size: -; V gene: TRBV5-1; D gene: -; J gene: TRBJ1-3; CDR3 protein: CASSLDRATGNTIYF; CDR3 DNA: TGCGCCAGCAGCTTGGACAGGGCGACTGGAAACACCATATATTTT
clone size: -; V gene: TRBV5-5; D gene: -; J gene: TRBJ1-1; CDR3 protein: CASSLQGPNTEAFF; CDR3 DNA: TGTGCCAGCAGCCTACAGGGCCCGAACACTGAAGCTTTCTTT
clone size: -; V gene: TRBV19; D gene: -; J gene: TRBJ2-1; CDR3 protein: CASSIGLGSSYNEQFF; CDR3 DNA: TGTGCCAGTAGTATAGGGCTGGGCAGCTCCTACAATGAGCAGTTCTTC
clone size: -; V gene: TRBV30; D gene: TRBD2; J gene: TRBJ2-5; CDR3 protein: CAWTEGLAGVETQYF; CDR3 DNA: TGTGCCTGGACCGAGGGACTAGCGGGAGTGGAGACCCAGTACTTC
clone size: -; V gene: TRBV4-1; D gene: TRBD2; J gene: TRBJ2-3; CDR3 protein: CASSHLTLAGGGADTQYF; CDR3 DNA: TGCGCCAGCAGCCATCTTACACTAGCGGGAGGTGGTGCGGATACGCAGTATTTT
clone size: -; V gene: TRBV4-1; D gene: TRBD1; J gene: TRBJ2-1; CDR3 protein: CASSQGGTGASDNEQFF; CDR3 DNA: TGCGCCAGCAGCCAAGGAGGGACAGGGGCGTCCGACAATGAGCAGTTCTTC
clone size: -; V gene: TRBV27; D gene: -; J gene: TRBJ2-3; CDR3 protein: CASSLSNYLTDTQYF; CDR3 DNA: TGTGCCAGCAGTTTGTCTAACTATCTCACAGATACGCAGTATTTT
clone size: -; V gene: TRBV6-5; D gene: -; J gene: TRBJ1-5; CDR3 protein: CASSPPNQPQHF; CDR3 DNA: TGTGCCAGCAGCCCCCCGAATCAGCCCCAGCATTTT
clone size: -; V gene: TRBV7-2; D gene: -; J gene: TRBJ2-7; CDR3 protein: CASSPSGTSSYEQYF; CDR3 DNA: TGTGCCAGCAGCCCCTCTGGGACTTCCTCCTACGAGCAGTACTTC
clone size: -; V gene: TRBV19; D gene: TRBD1; J gene: TRBJ1-3; CDR3 protein: CASSRGADRGNPGNTIYF; CDR3 DNA: TGTGCCAGTAGTAGGGGGGCCGACAGGGGGAATCCTGGAAACACCATATATTTT
clone size: -; V gene: TRBV29-1; D gene: -; J gene: TRBJ2-4; CDR3 protein: CSFSPGRSKNIQYF; CDR3 DNA: TGCAGCTTTTCCCCAGGGCGGAGCAAAAACATTCAGTACTTC
clone size: -; V gene: TRBV2; D gene: TRBD2; J gene: TRBJ2-3; CDR3 protein: CASIGLAASTDTQYF; CDR3 DNA: TGTGCCAGCATAGGACTAGCGGCTAGCACAGATACGCAGTATTTT
clone size: -; V gene: TRBV5-4; D gene: -; J gene: TRBJ2-3; CDR3 protein: CASSWEGGGTDTQYF; CDR3 DNA: TGTGCCAGCAGCTGGGAGGGGGGGGGCACAGATACGCAGTATTTT
clone size: few; V gene: TRBV30; D gene: TRBD1; J gene: TRBJ1-1; CDR3 protein: CAWSTRQGGMNTEAFF; CDR3 DNA: TGTGCCTGGAGCACCCGACAGGGGGGAATGAACACTGAAGCTTTCTTT
clone size: -; V gene: TRBV18; D gene: TRBD2; J gene: TRBJ2-7; CDR3 protein: CASSPGTNTYEQYF; CDR3 DNA: TGTGCCAGCTCACCAGGGACTAACACCTACGAGCAGTACTTC
clone size: -; V gene: TRBV5-6; D gene: TRBD1; J gene: TRBJ2-4; CDR3 protein: CASNPRQGAFLAKNIQYF; CDR3 DNA: TGTGCCAGCAATCCCCGACAGGGGGCTTTTCTAGCCAAAAACATTCAGTACTTC
clone size: -; V gene: TRBV5-1; D gene: TRBD2; J gene: TRBJ2-2; CDR3 protein: CASSLGPSGRATTGELFF; CDR3 DNA: TGCGCCAGCAGCTTAGGACCGAGCGGGAGGGCCACCACCGGGGAGCTGTTTTTT
clone size: -; V gene: TRBV6-6; D gene: -; J gene: TRBJ2-3; CDR3 protein: CASRPGLTDTQYF; CDR3 DNA: TGTGCCAGCAGGCCGGGACTCACAGATACGCAGTATTTT
clone size: -; V gene: TRBV27; D gene: TRBD1; J gene: TRBJ2-7; CDR3 protein: CASGNRGDYEQYF; CDR3 DNA: TGTGCCAGCGGTAACAGGGGGGACTACGAGCAGTACTTC
clone size: -; V gene: TRBV4-1; D gene: TRBD1; J gene: TRBJ1-3; CDR3 protein: CASSYSTGGSNSGNTIYF; CDR3 DNA: TGCGCCAGCAGCTATAGTACAGGGGGCTCTAACTCTGGAAACACCATATATTTT
clone size: -; V gene: TRBV10-1; D gene: TRBD1; J gene: TRBJ2-1; CDR3 protein: CASSEGGIRVNEQFF; CDR3 DNA: TGCGCCAGCAGTGAAGGGGGCATTCGGGTCAATGAGCAGTTCTTC
clone size: few; V gene: TRBV2; D gene: TRBD1; J gene: TRBJ2-2; CDR3 protein: CASRTGVYTGELFF; CDR3 DNA: TGTGCCAGTCGGACAGGGGTGTACACCGGGGAGCTGTTTTTT
clone size: few; V gene: TRBV19; D gene: -; J gene: TRBJ2-3; CDR3 protein: CASSVGQSTDTQYF; CDR3 DNA: TGTGCCAGTAGTGTGGGGCAGAGCACAGATACGCAGTATTTT